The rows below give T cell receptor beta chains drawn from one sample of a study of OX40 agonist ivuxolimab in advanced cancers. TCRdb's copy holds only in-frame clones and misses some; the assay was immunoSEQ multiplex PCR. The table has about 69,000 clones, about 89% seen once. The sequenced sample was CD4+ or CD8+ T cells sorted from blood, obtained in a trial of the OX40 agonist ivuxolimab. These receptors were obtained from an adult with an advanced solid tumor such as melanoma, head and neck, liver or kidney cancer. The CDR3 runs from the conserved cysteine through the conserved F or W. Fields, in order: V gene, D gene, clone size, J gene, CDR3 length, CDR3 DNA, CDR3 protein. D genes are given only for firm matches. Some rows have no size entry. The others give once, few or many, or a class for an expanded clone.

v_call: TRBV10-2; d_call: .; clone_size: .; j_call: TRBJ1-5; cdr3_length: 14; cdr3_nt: TGCGCCAGCAGTGAGTCATCGGGGCGGCGGCCCCAGCATTTT; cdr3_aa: CASSESSGRRPQHF
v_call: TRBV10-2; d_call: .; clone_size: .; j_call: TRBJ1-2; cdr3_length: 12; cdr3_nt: TGCGCCAGCAGTGGCCTTAACTATGGCTACACCTTC; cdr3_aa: CASSGLNYGYTF
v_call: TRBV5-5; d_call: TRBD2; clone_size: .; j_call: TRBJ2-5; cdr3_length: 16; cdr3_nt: TGTGCCAGCTCATGGAGGGCGGGAGGGCCTCAAGAGACCCAGTACTTC; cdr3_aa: CASSWRAGGPQETQYF
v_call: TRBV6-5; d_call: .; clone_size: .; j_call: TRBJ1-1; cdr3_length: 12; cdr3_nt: TGTGCCAGCAGCCAGGGTTACACTGAAGCTTTCTTT; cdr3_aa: CASSQGYTEAFF
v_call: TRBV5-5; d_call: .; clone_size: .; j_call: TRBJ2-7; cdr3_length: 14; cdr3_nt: TGTGCCAGCAGCTTGCGGAGGGACTTCTACGAGCAGTACTTC; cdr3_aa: CASSLRRDFYEQYF
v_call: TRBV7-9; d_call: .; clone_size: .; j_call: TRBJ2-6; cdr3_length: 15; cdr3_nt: TGTGCCAGCAGCTTGGGGGTTTCCGGGGCCAACGTCCTGACTTTC; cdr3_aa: CASSLGVSGANVLTF
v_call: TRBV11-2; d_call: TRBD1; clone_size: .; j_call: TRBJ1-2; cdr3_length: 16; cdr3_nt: TGTGCCAGCAGCTTAGAAGGCCAAGGGGGCCTTGGCGGCTACACCTTC; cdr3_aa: CASSLEGQGGLGGYTF
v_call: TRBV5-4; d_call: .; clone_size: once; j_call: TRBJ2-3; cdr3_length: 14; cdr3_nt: TGTGCCAGCAGCTTAACGGGGCGCACAGATACGCAGTATTTT; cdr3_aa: CASSLTGRTDTQYF
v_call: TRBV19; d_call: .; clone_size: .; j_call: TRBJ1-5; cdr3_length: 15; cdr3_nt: TGTGCCAGTAGTATGGATTTTAATAGCAATCAGCCCCAGCATTTT; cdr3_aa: CASSMDFNSNQPQHF
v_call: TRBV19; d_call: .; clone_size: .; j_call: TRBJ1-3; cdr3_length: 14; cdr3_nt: TGTGCCAGTAGTCTTGTAAGAACTGGAAACACCATATATTTT; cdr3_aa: CASSLVRTGNTIYF
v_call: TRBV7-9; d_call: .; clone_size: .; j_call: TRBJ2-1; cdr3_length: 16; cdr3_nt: TGTGCCAGCAGCCCCCCCATGACGGGAGCGTACAATGAGCAGTTCTTC; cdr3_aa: CASSPPMTGAYNEQFF
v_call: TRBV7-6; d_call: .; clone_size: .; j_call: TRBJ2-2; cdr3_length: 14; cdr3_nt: TGTGCCAGCAGCGTAACAGGGACCGGCGGGGAGCTGTTTTTT; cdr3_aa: CASSVTGTGGELFF
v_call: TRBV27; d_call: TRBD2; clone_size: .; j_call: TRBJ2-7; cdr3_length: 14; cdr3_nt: TGTGCCAGCAGTTTACTGGCTAGCGGGTACGAGCAGTACTTC; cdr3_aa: CASSLLASGYEQYF
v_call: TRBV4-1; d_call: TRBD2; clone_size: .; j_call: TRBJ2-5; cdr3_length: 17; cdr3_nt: TGCGCCAGCAGCCGCTTTACTGGACTAGCGGGAGGGGAGACCCAGTACTTC; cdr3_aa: CASSRFTGLAGGETQYF
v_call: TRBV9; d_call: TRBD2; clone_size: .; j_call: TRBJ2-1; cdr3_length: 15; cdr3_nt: TGTGCCAGCAGCGTAGGGGCGGGAGGATGGAATGAGCAGTTCTTC; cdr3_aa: CASSVGAGGWNEQFF
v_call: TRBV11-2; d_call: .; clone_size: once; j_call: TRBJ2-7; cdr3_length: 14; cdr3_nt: TGTGCCAGCAGCTTAAGGGCGGGATCCTACGAGCAGTACTTC; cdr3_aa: CASSLRAGSYEQYF
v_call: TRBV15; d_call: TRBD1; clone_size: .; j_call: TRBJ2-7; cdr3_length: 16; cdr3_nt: TGTGCCACCAGCAGGTTAACGGGACAGGGCTCCTACGAGCAGTACTTC; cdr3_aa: CATSRLTGQGSYEQYF
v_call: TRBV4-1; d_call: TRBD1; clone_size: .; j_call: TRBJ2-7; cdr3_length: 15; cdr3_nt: TGCGCCAGCAGCCTGAGACAGGGTTCTACCTACGAGCAGTACTTC; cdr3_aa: CASSLRQGSTYEQYF